This entry lists 18 T cell receptor beta chains sequenced from one sample in a study of beta chain features in type 1 diabetes. Expressed TCRB transcripts were sequenced because the entire RNA isolate underwent reverse transcription. TCRdb's table, derived via immunoSEQ multiplex PCR, lists solely in-frame clones and lacks some. The sample holds 600,000 to 650,000 clones, around 15% seen once. The sequenced material came from naive CD4+ T cells from blood. The receptors were gathered from a young man in good health.

This clone occurred a few times. The V and J genes are TRBV13 and TRBJ2-1, with 11 bases fitting TRBD2. Losses at the gene ends were 5 bases for V and 10 bases for J; bases not matched to a gene: 7. The CDR3 runs 14 residues. The germline V gene has CDR1 PRHDT and CDR2 FYEKMQ (reference sequence). The CDR3 loop reads CASSLSGGAMEQFF. Here the CDR3 DNA reads TGTGCCAGCAGCCTTAGCGGGGGGGCGATGGAGCAGTTCTTC.

The chain carries TRBV21-1 and TRBJ1-5; TRBD1, the table's D call, was not compared with the DNA. TRBV21-1 is labeled a pseudogene. The CDR3 spans 16 residues. The DNA of the CDR3 is TGTGCCAGCCGATCCTTCCTTGACAGGAGGAATCAGCCCCAGCATTTT. This translates into CASRSFLDRRNQPQHF.

In the case of this clone: The junction departs from germline at one end; a sequencing error may be responsible. The chain combines TRBV7-7 with TRBJ2-2; D gene unclear. CDR1 is SSHAT, CDR2 FNYEAQ, per germline (reference sequence). The CDR3 extends over 14 amino acids. The CDR3 spells CASSAATNTGELFF. CDR3 nucleotide sequence: TGTGCTAGCAGCGCAGCAACGAACACCGGGGAGCTGTTTTTT.

Of note for this clone: Other DNA sequences of this sample code for an identical CDR3. V is TRBV9 and J is TRBJ1-2, with 9 positions matching TRBD1. V lost 0 bases, J lost 5 bases, and 2 bases stayed unmatched. This CDR3 is built from 14 residues. CDR1 is SGDLS, CDR2 YYNGEE, per germline. CDR3 residues: CASSVVGQGYGYTF. The CDR3, as DNA: TGTGCCAGCAGCGTAGTAGGACAGGGGTATGGCTACACCTTC.

Only a few counts were recorded for this clone. The J gene is TRBJ1-3, the V gene TRBV2; 11 positions agree with TRBD1. The trim removed 6 bases at V and 8 bases at J, leaving 9 bases unmatched. Germline values: CDR1 SNHLY, CDR2 FYNNEI. The CDR3 extends over 15 amino acids. CDR3: CASRRTGGSEDTIYF. The CDR3 coding sequence is TGTGCCAGCAGGAGGACAGGGGGCTCGGAGGACACCATATATTTT.

This chain connects TRBV10-3 to TRBJ2-7; 7 positions match TRBD2. CDR1 is ENHRY, CDR2 SYGVKD, per germline. The CDR3 consists of 14 residues. Unmatched junction bases numbered 3, after V lost 0 bases and J lost 4 bases. For the CDR3, the DNA is TGTGCCATCAGTGAGTCGGGGGGGAAGTACGAGCAGTACTTC. This gives the protein CAISESGGKYEQYF.

This clone was picked up a small number of times. The V call is TRBV6-5, the J call TRBJ1-2; D gene uncertain. V gave up 5 bases and J gave up 4 bases, with 14 bases separating them. The germline V gene encodes CDR1 MNHEY and CDR2 SVGAGI. CDR3 length: 14 residues. Here the CDR3 reads CASSPPGGFYGYTF. The DNA of the CDR3 is TGTGCCAGCAGTCCCCCAGGAGGTTTCTATGGCTACACCTTC.

The rearrangement uses TRBV7-2 and TRBJ1-5; possibly TRBD1 for D (6 bases). Germline V gene lookup returns CDR1 SGHTA and CDR2 FQGNSA. The CDR3 is made up of 15 amino acids. The V gene lost 6 bases and the J gene lost 4 bases, with 16 bases spanning the gap. The CDR3 sequence is CASRRTGAVNQPQHF. The CDR3 coding sequence is TGTGCCAGCAGACGTACGGGGGCGGTTAATCAGCCCCAGCATTTT.

This clone occurred many times. The genes are TRBV14 and TRBJ2-1; the D gene is possibly TRBD2 (6 bases). The germline gives CDR1 SGHDN, CDR2 FVKESK. Trimming shortened V by 4 bases and J by 10 bases, and 14 bases separated the two germline ends. The CDR3 is 13 amino acids. The CDR3 is CASSPSREKEQFF. CDR3 DNA sequence: TGTGCCAGCAGCCCATCCCGGGAGAAAGAGCAGTTCTTC.

The table lists this clone with a few counts. This chain connects TRBV4-1 to TRBJ1-1; TRBD1 is a possible D gene (6 bases). CDR1 MGHRA and CDR2 YSYEKL come from the germline V gene. The CDR3 loop spans 18 amino acids. V was cut by 7 bases and J by 4 bases, with 28 bases left in between. In nucleotides, the CDR3 is TGCGCCAGCACCAAGTATCGGGGGGGCCTTAGGTCGGGCACTGAAGCTTTCTTT. As protein: CASTKYRGGLRSGTEAFF.

The chain couples TRBV6-5 to TRBJ1-1; the D is unclear. This CDR3 contains 13 residues. The V end lost 2 bases, the J end lost 0 bases, and 4 bases lay between the germline ends. Germline values: CDR1 MNHEY, CDR2 SVGAGI. CDR3 loop: CASSYVLNTEAFF. CDR3 DNA sequence: TGTGCCAGCAGTTACGTTCTGAACACTGAAGCTTTCTTT.

This clone was recorded a few times. The rearrangement uses TRBV6-1 and TRBJ2-2, with no clear D. The CDR3 consists of 13 residues. CDR1 MNHNS and CDR2 SASEGT come from the germline V gene. V was pared by 6 bases and J by 3 bases, with 8 bases between. DNA for the CDR3: TGTGCCAGCAGCGAGGCGGACACCGGGGAGCTGTTTTTT. Its translation is CASSEADTGELFF.

This clone has a handful of counts. V and J are TRBV7-2 and TRBJ1-4; a possible D gene is TRBD1 (5 bases). The V and J ends lost 3 bases and 0 bases respectively, with 8 bases between them. CDR1 and CDR2 (germline): SGHTA, FQGNSA. This CDR3 comprises 15 residues. CDR3 nucleotides: TGTGCCAGCAGCTTCGGGGGTGCAACTAATGAAAAACTGTTTTTT. Residues: CASSFGGATNEKLFF. The full variable domain, in which reference TRBV7-2 and TRBJ1-4 provide the parts outside the CDR3, is GAGVSQSPSNKVTEKGKDVELRCDPISGHTALYWYRQSLGQGLEFLIYFQGNSAPDKSGLPSDRFSAERTGGSVSTLTIQRTQQEDSAVYLCASSFGGATNEKLFFGSGTQLSVL.

This clone occurred a few times. V gene TRBV4-3 combines with J gene TRBJ1-4; 8 nucleotides match TRBD1. The CDR3 loop spans 14 amino acids. Trimming at V came to 3 bases and at J to 7 bases, leaving 4 bases not matched to a gene. The germline gives CDR1 LGHNA, CDR2 YSLEER. The CDR3 nucleotides are TGCGCCAGCAGCCAGACAGGGGTGGCTGAAAAACTGTTTTTT. Translated: CASSQTGVAEKLFF.

This clone was detected only a few times. This chain joins TRBV7-3 and TRBJ1-1, with a weak D call TRBD1 (5 bases). Looked up from germline, CDR1 is SGHTA and CDR2 is FQGTGA. The V end lost 2 bases, the J end lost 4 bases, and 11 bases lay between the germline ends. The CDR3 has 14 residues. The CDR3 reads CASSLDGTFTEAFF. CDR3 nucleotides: TGTGCCAGCAGCTTAGATGGGACCTTCACTGAAGCTTTCTTT.

This clone occurred a few times. The same CDR3 can be traced to other DNA sequences in this sample. The V gene is TRBV9, the J gene TRBJ1-1, with 7 bases that match TRBD1. This CDR3 comprises 15 residues. Germline V gene sequence: CDR1 SGDLS, CDR2 YYNGEE. V was pared by 3 bases and J by 0 bases, with 5 bases of the junction left unmatched. CDR3 sequence (DNA): TGTGCCAGCAGCGCCCAGGGACAGCTGAACACTGAAGCTTTCTTT. Residues: CASSAQGQLNTEAFF. Variable domain in full (rest from reference TRBV9 and TRBJ1-1): DSGVTQTPKHLITATGQRVTLRCSPRSGDLSVYWYQQSLDQGLQFLIQYYNGEERAKGNILERFSAQQFPDLHSELNLSSLELGDSALYFCASSAQGQLNTEAFFGQGTRLTVV.

V and J are TRBV28 and TRBJ1-2, with 7 bases fitting TRBD1. Per the germline V gene, CDR1 is MDHEN and CDR2 is SYDVKM. J gave up 2 bases and V 8 bases, and 11 bases lay outside the gene matches. The CDR3 loop spans 15 amino acids. The CDR3: CASQTRGRGNYGYTF. CDR3 DNA sequence: TGTGCCAGCCAAACCAGGGGGAGGGGCAACTATGGCTACACCTTC.

The chain joins TRBV30 to TRBJ1-4; 7 bases map to TRBD1. The ends lost 1 base at V and 8 bases at J; junction bases unmatched: 10. Germline V gives CDR1 GTSNPN, CDR2 SVGIG (reference sequence). This CDR3 has 15 amino acids. The CDR3 protein is CAWSGGKTGREKLFF. CDR3 bases: TGTGCCTGGAGTGGGGGAAAGACAGGGAGAGAAAAACTGTTTTTT.